Shown below are 26 T cell receptor beta chains from a single sample sequenced in a study of cytomegalovirus exposure and HLA in healthy donors. 13 Jbeta primers and 60 Vbeta primers were used for the PCR. The method was immunoSEQ multiplex PCR; TCRdb's version includes in-frame clones alone and lacks a portion of them. The sample lists approximately 150,000 clones, roughly three quarters seen once, with approximately 1.5% in the top ten. Sequencing was done on a sample of PBMCs. These receptors were collected from a woman aged 18-35 years in good health and CMV-seronegative.

The DNA of the CDR3 is TGTGCCAGTAGTCCCGGGACAGCCTCCTACGAGCAGTACTTC. It yields the protein CASSPGTASYEQYF. The rearrangement joins TRBV19 to TRBJ2-7, with 7 bases that match TRBD1. This CDR3 comprises 14 residues. Losses at the gene ends were 5 bases for V and 0 bases for J; bases not matched to a gene: 4. The germline V gene has CDR1 LNHDA and CDR2 SQIVND (reference sequence). Full variable domain (missing parts from reference TRBV19 and TRBJ2-7): DGGITQSPKYLFRKEGQNVTLSCEQNLNHDAMYWYRQDPGQGLRLIYYSQIVNDFQKGDIAEGYSVSREKKESFPLTVTSAQKNPTAFYLCASSPGTASYEQYFGPGTRLTVT.

This clone was counted only a few times. V and J are TRBV28 and TRBJ1-1, with D hard to call. The CDR3 runs 13 residues. CDR1 MDHEN and CDR2 SYDVKM come from the germline V gene. Trimming left V 5 bases short and J 5 bases short, with 12 bases between. The CDR3 reads CASSAPGGTEAFF. DNA of the CDR3: TGTGCCAGCAGTGCACCCGGAGGGACTGAAGCTTTCTTT.

The sample holds a few counts of this clone. V and J are TRBV4-1 and TRBJ1-1; weak D call: TRBD1 (5 bases). This CDR3 contains 19 residues. Trimming removed 1 base from V and 1 base from J, with 22 bases in between. CDR1 MGHRA and CDR2 YSYEKL come from the germline V gene. The CDR3 region has the DNA TGCGCCAGCAGCCAAGGTTCACCGAGATCAGGGCCTGAGAACACTGAAGCTTTCTTT. Translated, it gives CASSQGSPRSGPENTEAFF.

The chain links TRBV5-4 to TRBJ1-2; a possible D gene is TRBD1 (5 bases). In germline, CDR1 is SGHNT, CDR2 YYREEE (reference sequence). V shed 0 bases and J shed 5 bases, with 17 bases lying between them. The CDR3 contains 16 residues. The CDR3 DNA reads TGTGCCAGCAGCTTGGAAGGGGACTTCTTCGGGTATGGCTACACCTTC. Translated, it gives CASSLEGDFFGYGYTF.

This chain links TRBV5-1 with TRBJ1-6; no clear D gene. Germline V gene data show CDR1 as SGHRS and CDR2 as YFSETQ. The CDR3 extends over 12 amino acids. Trimming removed 4 bases from V and 5 bases from J, with 4 bases in between. The CDR3, as DNA: TGCGCCAGCAGCGTAAATAATTCACCCCTCCACTTT. Translation: CASSVNNSPLHF.

The chain joins TRBV9 to TRBJ1-1, with D perhaps matching TRBD1 (5 bases). Trimming removed 0 bases at V and 1 base at J, with 7 bases between. The CDR3 is 14 amino acids. Germline CDR1 SGDLS, CDR2 YYNGEE. CDR3 protein: CASSVGGENTEAFF. DNA of the CDR3: TGTGCCAGCAGCGTAGGGGGGGAGAACACTGAAGCTTTCTTT.

Notes on this clone: A read error may account for a junction end that differs from germline. V usage is TRBV6-1 and J usage is TRBJ2-5; 15 nucleotides line up with TRBD2. The CDR3 loop spans 16 amino acids. Per germline, CDR1 MNHNS and CDR2 SASEGT. CDR3 nucleotides: TGTGCCAGCAGTGATCCCAGGACTAGCGGGAGGGCCAAGGTAGACTTC. It translates to CASSDPRTSGRAKVDF.

The V call is TRBV11-2, the J call TRBJ1-1; D is unresolved. The CDR3 has 11 amino acids. Germline CDR1 is SGHAT and CDR2 is FQNNGV. Deletions cut 1 base from V and 6 bases from J, with 3 bases between. CDR3 sequence (DNA): TGTGCCAGCAGCTTAGTCGCTGAAGCTTTCTTT. Protein: CASSLVAEAFF.

The V gene is TRBV27, the J gene TRBJ1-1; D gene ambiguous. From germline, CDR1 is MNHEY and CDR2 SMNVEV (reference sequence). This CDR3 has 13 residues. The V gene lost 3 bases and the J gene lost 4 bases, with 9 bases spanning the gap. The CDR3 DNA reads TGTGCCAGCAGTTTGGCTTTGGCCACTGAAGCTTTCTTT. It yields the protein CASSLALATEAFF.

The V and J genes are TRBV5-1 and TRBJ2-5; 7 bases line up with TRBD2. Germline CDR1 is SGHRS and CDR2 is YFSETQ. The CDR3 has 15 amino acids. V trimming: 7 bases; J trimming: 4 bases; junction bases outside the gene matches: 13. The CDR3 reads CASQATSGKIETQYF. The CDR3, as DNA: TGCGCCAGCCAGGCCACCAGCGGGAAGATAGAGACCCAGTACTTC.

This clone has a handful of counts. The chain uses TRBV6-1 and TRBJ1-1, with D possibly matching TRBD1 (5 bases). The CDR3 extends over 13 amino acids. CDR1 is MNHNS and CDR2 is SASEGT in the germline V gene. V was trimmed by 5 bases and J by 3 bases, leaving 10 bases between them. The CDR3 DNA reads TGTGCCAGCAGTCCAATCAGGGACACTGAAGCTTTCTTT. Translated, it gives CASSPIRDTEAFF.

V gene TRBV18 combines with J gene TRBJ1-2; the match to TRBD1 covers 9 bases. CDR3 size: 13 residues. Germline lookup yields CDR1 KGHSH and CDR2 LQKENI. The J segment lost 8 bases and the V segment lost 2 bases, leaving 3 bases of the junction unmatched. CDR3 in DNA: TGTGCCAGCTCACCAGAGACAGGGGGAGGCTACACCTTC. It codes for CASSPETGGGYTF.

The V and J genes are TRBV4-1 and TRBJ2-7, with TRBD1 matching 8 bases. Germline lookup yields CDR1 MGHRA and CDR2 YSYEKL. Losses at the gene ends were 1 base for V and 2 bases for J; bases not matched to a gene: 4. This CDR3 has 15 amino acids. CDR3 sequence reads: CASSQGQGRTYEQYF. In DNA, the CDR3 is TGCGCCAGCAGCCAAGGACAGGGGAGGACCTACGAGCAGTACTTC.

This chain connects TRBV6-6 to TRBJ1-1; no clear D gene. Germline lookup yields CDR1 MNHNY and CDR2 SVGAGI (reference sequence). This CDR3 has 13 residues. Trimming pared 2 bases from V and 1 base from J, leaving 5 bases between. The CDR3 sequence is CASSYGPNTEAFF. The CDR3 coding sequence is TGTGCCAGCAGTTACGGGCCGAACACTGAAGCTTTCTTT.

The chain carries TRBV5-1 and TRBJ2-7, with 10 bases identical to TRBD2. The CDR3 length is 15 residues. The V gene end was trimmed by 0 bases and the J gene end by 6 bases; junction bases not matched to a gene: 6. Germline CDR1 and CDR2: SGHRS and YFSETQ. The CDR3 loop reads CASSLEASGSGEQYF. The CDR3 coding sequence is TGCGCCAGCAGCTTGGAGGCTAGCGGGAGTGGCGAGCAGTACTTC. Full variable domain (outside the CDR3, taken from reference TRBV5-1 and TRBJ2-7): KAGVTQTPRYLIKTRGQQVTLSCSPISGHRSVSWYQQTPGQGLQFLFEYFSETQRNKGNFPGRFSGRQFSNSRSEMNVSTLELGDSALYLCASSLEASGSGEQYFGPGTRLTVT.

The rearrangement uses TRBV5-5 and TRBJ1-2, with D unclear. V was clipped by 2 bases and J by 8 bases, with 10 bases between them. Germline V gene data show CDR1 as SGHKS and CDR2 as YYEKEE (reference sequence). CDR3 length: 12 amino acids. The CDR3 DNA is TGTGCCAGCAGCTTACATATATCGGGCTACACCTTC. It yields the protein CASSLHISGYTF.

This chain connects TRBV15 to TRBJ1-5; 7 positions agree with TRBD1. In germline, CDR1 is LNHNV, CDR2 YYDKDF (reference sequence). CDR3 length equals 15 residues. V dropped 0 bases and J dropped 3; count of bases not matched to a gene: 2. CDR3 nucleotide sequence: TGTGCCACCAGCAGAGATCAGGGGGACAATCAGCCCCAGCATTTT. Translation gives CATSRDQGDNQPQHF.

The chain joins TRBV27 to TRBJ1-5; D is uncertain. The V end was cut by 5 bases, the J end by 5 bases, with 10 bases between. The germline gives CDR1 MNHEY, CDR2 SMNVEV (reference sequence). The length of the CDR3 is 13 residues. As DNA, the CDR3 is TGTGCCAGCAGTCCGGGAGGGTATCAGCCCCAGCATTTT. It is translated as CASSPGGYQPQHF.

This chain connects TRBV30 to TRBJ1-1; no clear D gene. V gave up 4 bases and J gave up 0 bases, with 12 bases separating them. Looked up from germline, CDR1 is GTSNPN and CDR2 is SVGIG (reference sequence). This CDR3 has 14 residues. The CDR3 DNA sequence: TGTGCCTGGAAAACGACTGGATTGAACACTGAAGCTTTCTTT. Translated: CAWKTTGLNTEAFF.

The gene calls are TRBV5-4 and TRBJ2-2; D ambiguous. This CDR3 is 14 amino acids long. Germline V lookup: CDR1 SGHNT, CDR2 YYREEE (reference sequence). V was clipped by 2 bases and J by 3 bases, with 8 bases between them. DNA of the CDR3: TGTGCCAGCAGCTTCGCCTTAGACACCGGGGAGCTGTTTTTT. It encodes CASSFALDTGELFF.

The CDR3 reads CASSLDRANYGYTF. DNA for the CDR3: TGTGCCAGCAGCTTGGACAGGGCCAACTATGGCTACACCTTC. The chain combines TRBV7-9 with TRBJ1-2; 8 nucleotides align to TRBD1. CDR3 size: 14 residues. Trimming removed 3 bases from V and 2 bases from J; junction bases left unmatched: 2. Germline values: CDR1 SEHNR, CDR2 FQNEAQ (reference sequence).

The rearrangement links TRBV10-2 to TRBJ1-1; D is perhaps TRBD1 (5 bases). The CDR3 loop spans 15 amino acids. Trimming took off 3 bases at V and 1 base at J, with 12 bases between the two ends. Germline V CDR1 and CDR2: WSHSY, SAAADI. Here the CDR3 reads CASSDPSTGNTEAFF. CDR3 bases: TGCGCCAGCAGTGACCCCTCCACAGGGAACACTGAAGCTTTCTTT.

This clone showed up just a few times. V is TRBV4-1 and J is TRBJ1-5; 7 nucleotides align to TRBD1. V shed 3 bases, J shed 3 bases, and the junction held 8 bases outside the gene matches. This CDR3 region has 16 residues. The germline V gene encodes CDR1 MGHRA and CDR2 YSYEKL. CDR3 nucleotides: TGCGCCAGCAGCCACGATCTGACAGGGTTCAATCAGCCCCAGCATTTT. Protein: CASSHDLTGFNQPQHF.

V gene TRBV5-4 combines with J gene TRBJ2-3, with D hard to call. V dropped 5 bases and J dropped 2 bases, with 18 bases sitting between them. There are 16 residues in the CDR3. The germline CDR1 and CDR2 sequences are SGHNT and YYREEE (reference sequence). Here the CDR3 DNA reads TGTGCCAGCAGATCCGAAGTATACATATCCACAGATACGCAGTATTTT. Its translation: CASRSEVYISTDTQYF.

The V and J genes are TRBV15 and TRBJ2-1, with 12 positions matching TRBD1. Germline CDR1 is LNHNV and CDR2 is YYDKDF (reference sequence). The CDR3 consists of 15 residues. V gave up 3 bases and J gave up 8 bases; unmatched junction bases: 5. The CDR3, as DNA: TGTGCCACCAGCAGTTCGGGACAGGGGGCCGATGAGCAGTTCTTC. Protein product: CATSSSGQGADEQFF.

The rearrangement uses TRBV5-6 and TRBJ2-2; TRBD1 is a possible D gene (5 bases). The CDR3 covers 15 residues. V was trimmed by 5 bases and J by 7 bases, leaving 18 bases between them. Germline V gene data show CDR1 as SGHDT and CDR2 as YYEEEE. CDR3 coding DNA: TGTGCCAGCAGTCCTTCCCCCACACAGGTCGGGGAGCTGTTTTTT. This codes for CASSPSPTQVGELFF.